Following are 3 T cell receptor beta chains from one sample sequenced in a study of cytomegalovirus exposure and HLA in healthy donors. 60 Vbeta and 13 Jbeta primers were used in PCR. The assay was immunoSEQ multiplex PCR, and TCRdb's table has in-frame clones only and misses some. The sample has 100,000 to 150,000 clones; roughly three quarters are singletons. Sample: PBMCs. Source of these receptors: a woman aged 18-29 years in good health and CMV-seronegative.

The chain couples TRBV7-2 to TRBJ1-2; the match to TRBD1 covers 7 bases. The CDR3 is made up of 14 amino acids. Germline loops: CDR1 SGHTA, CDR2 FQGNSA. With 0 bases clipped from V and 8 bases from J, the junction kept 6 bases outside the gene matches. The CDR3 loop is CASSLAGGDTGYTF. CDR3 DNA: TGTGCCAGCAGCTTAGCAGGGGGCGATACCGGCTACACCTTC. The full variable domain, with the rest looked up from reference TRBV7-2 and TRBJ1-2, is GAGVSQSPSNKVTEKGKDVELRCDPISGHTALYWYRQSLGQGLEFLIYFQGNSAPDKSGLPSDRFSAERTGGSVSTLTIQRTQQEDSAVYLCASSLAGGDTGYTFGSGTRLTVV.

The CDR3 DNA follows: TGTGCCAGCAGTGAAGGGGGACAGAGCTACAATGAGCAGTTCTTC. The encoded protein is CASSEGGQSYNEQFF. V and J are TRBV6-1 and TRBJ2-1; 7 nucleotides agree with TRBD1. In germline, CDR1 is MNHNS, CDR2 SASEGT. This CDR3 is 15 amino acids long. After removal of 1 base from V and 3 bases from J, the junction contained 3 bases not matched to a gene.

In DNA, the CDR3 is TGCGCCAGTTCAACCGGGACTAGCGGACCCTCCTACGAGCAGTACTTC. Translating it yields CASSTGTSGPSYEQYF. V gene TRBV5-1 combines with J gene TRBJ2-7, with 11 bases that match TRBD2. Germline values: CDR1 SGHRS, CDR2 YFSETQ. V lost 8 bases and J lost 0; bases outside the gene matches: 10. The CDR3 totals 16 residues.